This TCR beta chain came from a study of blood T cell repertoires in COVID-19. As originally analysed: By means of reference gene primer amplification, nucleated cell counts were estimated. Sequenced by immunoSEQ multiplex PCR; TCRdb stores in-frame clones only, minus some. V, J and clone size derive from that table, while D and trimming were established from the DNA sequence. Found here are roughly 670,000 clones, 90% of them singletons; the top ten hold about 0.24%. The CDR3 extends over 14 amino acids. V lost 2 bases to trimming and J lost 5 bases, with 12 bases between them. Germline V gene lookup returns CDR1 SGHTA and CDR2 FQGNSA.

The chain is built from TRBV7-2 and TRBJ1-1, with D uncertain. Sequences were obtained from peripheral blood. This receptor was obtained from a woman younger than 35 with acute or convalescent COVID-19. This CDR3 is CASSLSAGRTEAFF. CDR3 sequence (DNA): TGTGCCAGCAGCTTATCAGCAGGAAGGACTGAAGCTTTCTTT.